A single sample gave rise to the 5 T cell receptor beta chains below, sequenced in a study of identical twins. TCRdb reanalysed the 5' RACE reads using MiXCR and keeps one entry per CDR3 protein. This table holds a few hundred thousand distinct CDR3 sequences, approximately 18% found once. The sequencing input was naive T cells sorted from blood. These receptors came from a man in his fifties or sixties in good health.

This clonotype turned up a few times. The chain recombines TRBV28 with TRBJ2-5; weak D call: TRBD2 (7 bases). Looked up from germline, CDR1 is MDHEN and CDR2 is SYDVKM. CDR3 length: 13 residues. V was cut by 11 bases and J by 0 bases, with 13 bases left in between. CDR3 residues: CASEGGHQETQYF. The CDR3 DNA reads TGTGCCTCCGAGGGGGGGCACCAAGAGACCCAGTACTTC.

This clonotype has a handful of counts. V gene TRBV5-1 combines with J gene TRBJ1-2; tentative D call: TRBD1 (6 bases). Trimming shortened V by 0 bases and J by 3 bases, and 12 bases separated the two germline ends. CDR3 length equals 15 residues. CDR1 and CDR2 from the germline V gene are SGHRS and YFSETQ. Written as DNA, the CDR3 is TGCGCCAGCAGCTTGGGATACAGGGATGACTATGGCTACACCTTC. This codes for CASSLGYRDDYGYTF.

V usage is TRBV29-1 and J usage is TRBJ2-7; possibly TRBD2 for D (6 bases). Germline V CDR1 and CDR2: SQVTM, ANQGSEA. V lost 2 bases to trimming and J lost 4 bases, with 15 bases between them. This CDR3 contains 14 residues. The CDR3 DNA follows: TGCAGCGTTGAACCGGTGGGGGGAACGTACGAGCAGTACTTC. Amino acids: CSVEPVGGTYEQYF.

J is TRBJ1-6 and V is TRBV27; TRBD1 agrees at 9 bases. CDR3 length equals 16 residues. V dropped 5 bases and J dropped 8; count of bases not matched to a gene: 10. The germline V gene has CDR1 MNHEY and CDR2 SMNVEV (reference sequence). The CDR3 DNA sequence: TGTGCCAGCAGTCCACTGGCCGGGACAGGGCATTCACCCCTCCACTTT. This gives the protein CASSPLAGTGHSPLHF.

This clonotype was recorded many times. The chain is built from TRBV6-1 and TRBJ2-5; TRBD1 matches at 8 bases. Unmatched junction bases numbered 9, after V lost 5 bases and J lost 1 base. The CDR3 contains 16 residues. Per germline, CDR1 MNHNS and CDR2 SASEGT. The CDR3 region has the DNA TGTGCCAGCAGTAAGAACATCGACAGGGGCCAAGAGACCCAGTACTTC. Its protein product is CASSKNIDRGQETQYF.